This T cell receptor (beta chain) was observed in a study of cytomegalovirus exposure and HLA in healthy donors. Points on this clone: Its matching antigen is unknown.

CDR1 is MGHDK, CDR2 SYGVNS, per germline. Germline trimming cut 5 bases from V and 0 bases from J; bases unmatched to any gene: 3. The CDR3 covers 16 residues. The PCR used 60 Vbeta and 13 Jbeta primers. Sequencing was performed with immunoSEQ multiplex PCR; in TCRdb, only in-frame clones are kept and a portion is missing. The sample data list around 100,000 clones. Findings and limits, study-wide: Later on, an analysis showed TCR association rates differing by HLA locus, with DRB1 the most and HLA-C the fewest.

The gene calls are TRBV25-1 and TRBJ2-2; 10 bases agree with TRBD1. The origin of this receptor is a middle-aged man in good health and CMV-seronegative. The sample taken for sequencing was PBMCs. CDR3 sequence reads: CASSKGQGANTGELFF. Here the CDR3 DNA reads TGTGCCAGCAGTAAAGGACAGGGGGCGAACACCGGGGAGCTGTTTTTT.